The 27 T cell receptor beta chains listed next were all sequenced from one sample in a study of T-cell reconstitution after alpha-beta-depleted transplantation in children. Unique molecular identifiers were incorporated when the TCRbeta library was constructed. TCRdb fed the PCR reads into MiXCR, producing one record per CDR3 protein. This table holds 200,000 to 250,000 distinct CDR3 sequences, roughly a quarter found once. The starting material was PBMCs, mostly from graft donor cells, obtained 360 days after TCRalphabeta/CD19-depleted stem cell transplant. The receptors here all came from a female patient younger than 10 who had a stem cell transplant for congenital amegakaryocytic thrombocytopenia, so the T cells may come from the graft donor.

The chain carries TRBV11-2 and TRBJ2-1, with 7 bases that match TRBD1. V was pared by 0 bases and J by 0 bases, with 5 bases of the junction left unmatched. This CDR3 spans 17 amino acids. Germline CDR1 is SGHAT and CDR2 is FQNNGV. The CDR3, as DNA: TGTGCCAGCAGCTTAGATAGGGGGCAGGGCTCCTACAATGAGCAGTTCTTC. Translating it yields CASSLDRGQGSYNEQFF.

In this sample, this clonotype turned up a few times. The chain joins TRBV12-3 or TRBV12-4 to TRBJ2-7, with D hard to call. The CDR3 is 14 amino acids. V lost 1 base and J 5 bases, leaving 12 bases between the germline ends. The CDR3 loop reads CASSLVGSPHEQYF. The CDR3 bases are TGTGCCAGCAGTTTAGTCGGGTCACCCCACGAGCAGTACTTC.

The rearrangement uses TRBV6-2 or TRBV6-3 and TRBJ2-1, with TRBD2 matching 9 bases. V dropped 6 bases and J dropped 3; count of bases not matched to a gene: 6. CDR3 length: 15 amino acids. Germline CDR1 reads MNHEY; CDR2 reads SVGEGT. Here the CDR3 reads CASSTTSGDYNEQFF. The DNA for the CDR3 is TGTGCCAGCAGCACGACTAGCGGCGACTACAATGAGCAGTTCTTC.

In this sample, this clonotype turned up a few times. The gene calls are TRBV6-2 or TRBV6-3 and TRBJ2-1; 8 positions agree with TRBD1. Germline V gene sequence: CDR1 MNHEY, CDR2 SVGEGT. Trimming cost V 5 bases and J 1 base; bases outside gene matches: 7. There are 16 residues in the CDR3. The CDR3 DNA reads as TGTGCCAGCAGTCACCGACAGGGGCCGTCCTACAATGAGCAGTTCTTC. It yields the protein CASSHRQGPSYNEQFF.

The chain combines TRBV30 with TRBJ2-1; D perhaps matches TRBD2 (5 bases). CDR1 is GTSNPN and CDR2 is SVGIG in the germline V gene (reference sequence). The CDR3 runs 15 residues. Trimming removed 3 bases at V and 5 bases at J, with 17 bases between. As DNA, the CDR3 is TGTGCCTGGAGCCCACGACGGGATGCGAACAATGAGCAGTTCTTC. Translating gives CAWSPRRDANNEQFF.

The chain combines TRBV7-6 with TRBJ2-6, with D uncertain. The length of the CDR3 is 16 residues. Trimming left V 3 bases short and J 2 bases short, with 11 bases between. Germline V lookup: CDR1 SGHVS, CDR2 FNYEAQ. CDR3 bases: TGTGCCAGCAGCTTGTACAGCGCCCCTGGGGCCAACGTCCTGACTTTC. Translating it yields CASSLYSAPGANVLTF. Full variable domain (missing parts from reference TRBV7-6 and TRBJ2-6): GAGVSQSPRYKVTKRGQDVALRCDPISGHVSLYWYRQALGQGPEFLTYFNYEAQQDKSGLPNDRFSAERPEGSISTLTIQRTEQRDSAMYRCASSLYSAPGANVLTFGAGSRLTVL.

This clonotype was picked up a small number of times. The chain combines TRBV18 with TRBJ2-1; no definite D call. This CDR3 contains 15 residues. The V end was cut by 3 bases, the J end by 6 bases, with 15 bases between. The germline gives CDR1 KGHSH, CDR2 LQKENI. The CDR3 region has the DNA TGTGCCAGCTCACCGTCGGCCCTAGAAATCAATGAGCAGTTCTTC. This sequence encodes CASSPSALEINEQFF.

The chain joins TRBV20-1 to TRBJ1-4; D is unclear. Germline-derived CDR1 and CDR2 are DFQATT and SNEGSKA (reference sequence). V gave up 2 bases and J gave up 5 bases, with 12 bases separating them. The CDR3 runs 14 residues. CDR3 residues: CSARPYGRNEKLFF. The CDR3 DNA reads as TGCAGTGCTAGACCCTATGGGAGGAATGAAAAACTGTTTTTT.

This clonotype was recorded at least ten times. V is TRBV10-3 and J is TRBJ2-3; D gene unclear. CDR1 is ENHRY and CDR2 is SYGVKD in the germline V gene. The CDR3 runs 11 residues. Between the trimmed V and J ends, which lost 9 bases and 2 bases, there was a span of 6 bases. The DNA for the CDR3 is TGTGCCATTGGGTCCACAGATACGCAGTATTTT. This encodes CAIGSTDTQYF.

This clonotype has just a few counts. CDR3 region: CATSEDRNEKLFF. In DNA form, the CDR3 reads TGTGCCACCAGCGAAGACAGAAATGAAAAACTGTTTTTT. The chain has TRBV15 and TRBJ1-4, with D tentatively TRBD1 (5 bases). Germline CDR1 reads LNHNV; CDR2 reads YYDKDF (reference sequence). The length of the CDR3 is 13 residues. The V end was cut by 5 bases, the J end by 5 bases, with 9 bases between. Combining the CDR3 with reference TRBV15 and TRBJ1-4 gives the whole variable domain DAMVIQNPRYQVTQFGKPVTLSCSQTLNHNVMYWYQQKSSQAPKLLFHYYDKDFNNEADTPDNFQSRRPNTSFCFLDIRSPGLGDTAMYLCATSEDRNEKLFFGSGTQLSVL.

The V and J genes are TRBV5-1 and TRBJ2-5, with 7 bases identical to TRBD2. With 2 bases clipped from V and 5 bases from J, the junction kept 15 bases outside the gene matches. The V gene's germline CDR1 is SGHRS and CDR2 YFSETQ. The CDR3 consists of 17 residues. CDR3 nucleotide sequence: TGCGCCAGCAGCTTATTTCTTAGCGGGCAGGATACGGAGACCCAGTACTTC. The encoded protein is CASSLFLSGQDTETQYF.

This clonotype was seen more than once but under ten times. CDR3 residues: CASSLVRGATDTQYF. CDR3 sequence (DNA): TGCGCCAGCAGCTTGGTCAGGGGGGCCACAGATACGCAGTATTTT. The chain combines TRBV5-1 with TRBJ2-3; a possible D gene is TRBD1 (7 bases). Deletions cut 0 bases from V and 2 bases from J, with 10 bases between. The germline V gene encodes CDR1 SGHRS and CDR2 YFSETQ. The CDR3 sequence is 15 residues long.

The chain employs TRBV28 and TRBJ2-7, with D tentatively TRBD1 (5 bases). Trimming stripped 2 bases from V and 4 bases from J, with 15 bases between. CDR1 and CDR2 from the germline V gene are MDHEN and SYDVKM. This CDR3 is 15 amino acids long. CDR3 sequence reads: CASSLGPGSGYEQYF. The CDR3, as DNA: TGTGCCAGCAGTTTAGGTCCAGGATCAGGGTACGAGCAGTACTTC.

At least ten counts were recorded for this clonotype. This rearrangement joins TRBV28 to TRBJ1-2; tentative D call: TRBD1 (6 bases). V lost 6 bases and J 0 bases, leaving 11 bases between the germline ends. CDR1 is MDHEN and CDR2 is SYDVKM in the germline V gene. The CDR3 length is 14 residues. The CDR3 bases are TGTGCCAGCAGAGCCCGGGACACTAACTATGGCTACACCTTC. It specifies CASRARDTNYGYTF.

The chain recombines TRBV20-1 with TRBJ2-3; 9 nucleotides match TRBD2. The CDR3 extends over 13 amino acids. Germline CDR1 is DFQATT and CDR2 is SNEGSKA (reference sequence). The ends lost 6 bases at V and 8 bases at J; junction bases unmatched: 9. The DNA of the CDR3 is TGCAGTGCGGTTGCGGGAGGGCCCGTTACGCAGTATTTT. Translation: CSAVAGGPVTQYF.

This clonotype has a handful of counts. The DNA of the CDR3 is TGTGCCAGCAGCTTAGGAGGTCTAGCGGGGGTCCAAGAGACCCAGTACTTC. Protein sequence: CASSLGGLAGVQETQYF. V gene TRBV7-2 combines with J gene TRBJ2-5; the match to TRBD2 covers 10 bases. The CDR3 consists of 17 residues. Germline-derived CDR1 and CDR2 are SGHTA and FQGNSA. The trim removed 1 base at V and 1 base at J, leaving 6 bases unmatched.

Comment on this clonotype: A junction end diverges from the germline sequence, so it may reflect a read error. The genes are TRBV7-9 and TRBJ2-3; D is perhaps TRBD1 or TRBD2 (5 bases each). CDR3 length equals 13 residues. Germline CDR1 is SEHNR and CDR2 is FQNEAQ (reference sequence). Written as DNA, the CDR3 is TGTGTCAGCAGCCCTGGGACCACAGATACGCAGTATTTT. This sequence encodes CVSSPGTTDTQYF.

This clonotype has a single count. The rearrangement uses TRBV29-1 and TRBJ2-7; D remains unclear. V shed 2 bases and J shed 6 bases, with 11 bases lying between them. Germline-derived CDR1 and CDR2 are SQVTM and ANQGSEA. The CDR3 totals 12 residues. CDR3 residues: CSVEMGFGEQYF. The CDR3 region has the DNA TGCAGCGTTGAAATGGGCTTTGGCGAGCAGTACTTC.

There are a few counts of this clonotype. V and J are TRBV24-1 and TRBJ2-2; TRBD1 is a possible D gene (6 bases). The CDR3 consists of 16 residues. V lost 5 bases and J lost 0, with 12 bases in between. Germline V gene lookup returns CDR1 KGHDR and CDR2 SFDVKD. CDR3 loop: CATSVFGTTNTGELFF. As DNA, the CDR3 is TGTGCCACCAGTGTGTTCGGGACAACGAACACCGGGGAGCTGTTTTTT.

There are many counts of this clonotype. The CDR3 region has the DNA TGCGCCAGCAGCTACCAACAGGGCTCTGAAGCTTTCTTT. It codes for CASSYQQGSEAFF. The chain employs TRBV5-1 and TRBJ1-1; possibly TRBD1 for D (6 bases). This CDR3 has 13 amino acids. Trimming took off 3 bases at V and 6 bases at J, with 12 bases between the two ends. Germline-derived CDR1 and CDR2 are SGHRS and YFSETQ.

CDR3: CSVEQGYGYTF. In nucleotides, the CDR3 is TGCAGCGTTGAGCAGGGATATGGCTACACCTTC. V usage is TRBV29-1 and J usage is TRBJ1-2, with a possible D match to TRBD1 (5 bases). V was pared by 3 bases and J by 5 bases, with 7 bases between. Germline V gene sequence: CDR1 SQVTM, CDR2 ANQGSEA. This CDR3 comprises 11 residues.

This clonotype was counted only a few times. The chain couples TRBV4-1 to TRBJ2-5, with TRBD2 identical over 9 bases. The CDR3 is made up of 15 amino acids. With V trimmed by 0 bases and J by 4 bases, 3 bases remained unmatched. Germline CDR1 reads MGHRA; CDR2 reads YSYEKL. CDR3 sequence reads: CASSQDSGRGETQYF. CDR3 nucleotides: TGCGCCAGCAGCCAAGATAGCGGGAGAGGAGAGACCCAGTACTTC.

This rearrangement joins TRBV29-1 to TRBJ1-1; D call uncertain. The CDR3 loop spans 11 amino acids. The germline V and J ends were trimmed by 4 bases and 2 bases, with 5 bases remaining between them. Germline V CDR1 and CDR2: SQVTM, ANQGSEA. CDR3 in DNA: TGCAGCGTTGCGGTAAACACTGAAGCTTTCTTT. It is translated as CSVAVNTEAFF.

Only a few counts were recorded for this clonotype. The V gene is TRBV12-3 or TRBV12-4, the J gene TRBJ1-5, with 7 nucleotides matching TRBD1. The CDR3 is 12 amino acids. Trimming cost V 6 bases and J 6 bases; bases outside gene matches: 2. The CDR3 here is CASSNRGQPQHF. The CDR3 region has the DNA TGTGCCAGCAGCAACAGGGGTCAGCCCCAGCATTTT.

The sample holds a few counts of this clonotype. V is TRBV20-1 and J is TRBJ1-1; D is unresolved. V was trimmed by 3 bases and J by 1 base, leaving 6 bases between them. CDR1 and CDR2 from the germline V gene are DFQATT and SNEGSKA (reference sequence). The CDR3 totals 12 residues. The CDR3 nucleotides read TGCAGTGCTAGGGTCTCGAACACTGAAGCTTTCTTT. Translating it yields CSARVSNTEAFF.

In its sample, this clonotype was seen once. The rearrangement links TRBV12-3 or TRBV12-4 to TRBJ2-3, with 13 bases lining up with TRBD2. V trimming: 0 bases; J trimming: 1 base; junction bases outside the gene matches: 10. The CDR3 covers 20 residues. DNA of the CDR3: TGTGCCAGCAGTTTAGCAGGGACTAGCGGGAAGTACTCGGGCACAGATACGCAGTATTTT. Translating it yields CASSLAGTSGKYSGTDTQYF.

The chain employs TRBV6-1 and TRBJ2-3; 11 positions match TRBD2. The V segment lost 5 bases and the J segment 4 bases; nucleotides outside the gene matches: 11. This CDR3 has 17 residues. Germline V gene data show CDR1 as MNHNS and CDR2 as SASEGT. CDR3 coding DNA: TGTGCCAGCAGTCCTAGCGGGGGGTATGTGTTGGCAGATACGCAGTATTTT. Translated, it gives CASSPSGGYVLADTQYF.